These 13 T cell receptor beta chains share one sample of origin, sequenced in a study of regulatory T cells in long-lasting Graves disease. iRepertoire HTBI primers and Arm-PCR of CDR3 regions built TCR beta libraries. Via MiXCR, TCRdb re-called the multiplex PCR reads, giving one row per CDR3 protein. The profile shows about 220,000 distinct CDR3 sequences, approximately 18% of them singletons. The sample's time point: newly diagnosed GD, antithyroid drugs for less than 3 months. PBMCs were the source of the RNA used for TCR sequencing. This sample was shared with a second study, whose subject was T cells in Graves' hyperthyroidism and ophthalmopathy.

This specimen was peripheral blood mononuclear cells (PBMCs), taken at new diagnosis, from a patient treated with antithyroid drugs. All receptors come from a woman in her 30s with Graves disease.

This chain uses TRBV12-3 or TRBV12-4 with TRBJ2-2, with D tentatively TRBD1 or TRBD2 (6 bases each). This CDR3 region has 16 residues. V was clipped by 3 bases and J by 5 bases, with 16 bases between them. This CDR3 is CASSLGRGGPTGELFF. The CDR3 region has the DNA TGTGCCAGCAGTTTGGGCAGAGGGGGGCCAACCGGGGAGCTGTTTTTT.

This chain links TRBV7-9 with TRBJ2-1, with 7 bases that match TRBD2. The trim removed 2 bases at V and 3 bases at J, leaving 10 bases unmatched. The CDR3 contains 17 residues. In germline, CDR1 is SEHNR, CDR2 FQNEAQ (reference sequence). CDR3 region: CASSLSGGRAGYNEQFF. Written as DNA, the CDR3 is TGTGCCAGCAGCTTATCTGGAGGGAGGGCGGGCTACAATGAGCAGTTCTTC.

This clonotype turned up a few times. This chain uses TRBV10-2 with TRBJ2-1, with 7 positions matching TRBD2. This CDR3 has 15 amino acids. Germline V CDR1 and CDR2: WSHSY, SAAADI. The J segment lost 4 bases and the V segment lost 2 bases, leaving 5 bases of the junction unmatched. CDR3 nucleotides: TGCGCCAGCAGTGAGGCTAGCGGTATATACAATGAGCAGTTCTTC. Translation: CASSEASGIYNEQFF.

This clonotype came up many times. The rearrangement joins TRBV12-3 or TRBV12-4 to TRBJ2-1; D is perhaps TRBD1 or TRBD2 (5 bases each). Trimming removed 5 bases at V and 5 bases at J, with 16 bases between. The CDR3 loop spans 15 amino acids. DNA for the CDR3: TGTGCCAGCAGTCCCCAGAGGGGTAGCAACAATGAGCAGTTCTTC. It yields the protein CASSPQRGSNNEQFF.

The J gene is TRBJ2-2, the V gene TRBV29-1; 7 positions agree with TRBD1. The V segment lost 6 bases and the J segment 4 bases; nucleotides outside the gene matches: 11. CDR1 and CDR2 from the germline V gene are SQVTM and ANQGSEA. The CDR3 totals 15 residues. The CDR3 reads CSVEQGRGSTGELFF. In nucleotides, the CDR3 is TGCAGCGTGGAACAGGGGCGCGGAAGCACCGGGGAGCTGTTTTTT.

This clonotype has a count of ten or more. This chain connects TRBV6-2 or TRBV6-3 to TRBJ2-5, with 7 bases lining up with TRBD1. CDR3 size: 13 residues. Trimming at V came to 5 bases and at J to 4 bases, leaving 4 bases not matched to a gene. Germline CDR1 is MNHEY and CDR2 is SVGEGT. In nucleotides, the CDR3 is TGTGCCAGCAGTGGGGGACAGTTAGAGACCCAGTACTTC. Its translation: CASSGGQLETQYF.

This clonotype was observed a handful of times. The chain combines TRBV6-2 or TRBV6-3 with TRBJ2-2; no clear D gene. Germline V lookup: CDR1 MNHEY, CDR2 SVGEGT. Between the trimmed V and J ends, which lost 0 bases and 6 bases, there was a span of 8 bases. This CDR3 has 14 residues. This CDR3 is CASSYSAGAGELFF. The DNA of the CDR3 is TGTGCCAGCAGTTACTCGGCAGGCGCCGGGGAGCTGTTTTTT.

This clonotype came up many times. The chain combines TRBV20-1 with TRBJ1-1; no definite D call. This CDR3 spans 15 amino acids. Trimming took 1 base from V and 7 from J, leaving 19 bases between them. Germline-derived CDR1 and CDR2 are DFQATT and SNEGSKA (reference sequence). The CDR3 DNA is TGCAGTGCTAGAGTTACCCTGAGTAAATTGGGTGAAGCTTTCTTT. It yields the protein CSARVTLSKLGEAFF.

The chain combines TRBV12-3 or TRBV12-4 with TRBJ1-1; 12 positions agree with TRBD1. This CDR3 region has 17 residues. The junction had 11 bases not matched to a gene; V was cut back by 5 bases and J by 4 bases. CDR3 in amino acids: CASSTGTGGKRSTEAFF. Here the CDR3 DNA reads TGTGCCAGCAGTACCGGGACAGGGGGCAAAAGGAGCACTGAAGCTTTCTTT.

This clonotype was detected a few times. This chain connects TRBV6-2 or TRBV6-3 to TRBJ2-3; 8 nucleotides agree with TRBD2. Per germline, CDR1 MNHEY and CDR2 SVGEGT. V lost 5 bases, J lost 2 bases, and 12 bases stayed unmatched. The CDR3 is 17 amino acids. In DNA, the CDR3 is TGTGCCAGCAGTGAAGGAGTAGTACTAGCGGCCACAGATACGCAGTATTTT. Its protein product is CASSEGVVLAATDTQYF.

This clonotype was picked up a small number of times. V usage is TRBV27 and J usage is TRBJ2-3; 10 nucleotides align to TRBD2. Germline V gene sequence: CDR1 MNHEY, CDR2 SMNVEV (reference sequence). The V segment lost 5 bases and the J segment 7 bases; nucleotides outside the gene matches: 9. CDR3 length: 15 residues. This CDR3 is CASSRAGGLIYTQYF. The CDR3 bases are TGTGCCAGCAGTCGAGCGGGAGGGCTAATATATACGCAGTATTTT.

A remark on this clonotype: A much larger clone lies a single base off, so this may be a read error. The CDR3 DNA is TGTGCCAGTAGTATCAAGGGTCATGGCTACACCTTC. Its translation is CASSIKGHGYTF. This chain connects TRBV19 to TRBJ1-2; unclear D gene. V lost 3 bases to trimming and J lost 6 bases, with 8 bases between them. The germline V gene encodes CDR1 LNHDA and CDR2 SQIVND (reference sequence). This CDR3 comprises 12 residues.

This clonotype has a count of ten or more. The chain couples TRBV10-1 to TRBJ1-1; D not certain. CDR3 size: 13 residues. The germline V and J ends were trimmed by 5 bases and 2 bases, with 9 bases remaining between them. CDR1 WNHNN and CDR2 SYGVQD come from the germline V gene (reference sequence). CDR3 coding DNA: TGCGCCAGCAGTACCCAGAGAAACACTGAAGCTTTCTTT. It specifies CASSTQRNTEAFF.